This TCR beta chain was sequenced in a study of CD8+ T cells in alopecia areata. Isolated RNA was reverse transcribed into cDNA used as the sequencing template. The repertoire was sequenced with immunoSEQ multiplex PCR; TCRdb's copy has only in-frame clones and lacks some. This sample yields some 99,000 clones, of which approximately 66% are seen a single time; about 14% belongs to the top ten. Trimming cost V 4 bases and J 2 bases, with 8 bases left between them. The CDR3 has 13 amino acids. Looked up from germline, CDR1 is MGHRA and CDR2 is YSYEKL. With regard to this clone: Its antigen is currently unknown.

Treatment here: oral pan-JAK inhibitor, 5-10 mg twice daily. It was from alopecia areata patients that lesional scalp punch biopsies and peripheral blood were collected. Study-wide results and caveats: Lesional tissue from the scalp (especially in alopecia totalis/universalis) showed higher clonality than normal scalp.

The gene calls are TRBV4-1 and TRBJ2-5; D unresolved. The sequence was obtained from a human donor with alopecia areata. The sample here was CD8+ T cells sorted from blood, taken at week 4, from a patient treated with tofacitinib. The CDR3 protein is CASSPLVQETQYF. The DNA for the CDR3 is TGCGCCAGCAGCCCGCTGGTGCAAGAGACCCAGTACTTC.